This entry lists 27 T cell receptor beta chains sequenced from one sample in a study of control samples from healthy donors and cancer patients. This table comes from immunoSEQ multiplex PCR, and its TCRdb copy is limited to in-frame clones, with some not included. The sample includes 350,000 to 450,000 clones, approximately 90% of them seen just once. The material sequenced was PBMCs. The receptors come from a man aged 35 to 55 with head and neck cancer.

V and J are TRBV27 and TRBJ1-4; tentative D call: TRBD1 (6 bases). CDR1 and CDR2 (germline): MNHEY, SMNVEV (reference sequence). The length of the CDR3 is 14 residues. The V end lost 6 bases, the J end lost 6 bases, and 14 bases lay between the germline ends. DNA for the CDR3: TGTGCCAGCAGGACGAACAGGGCAGATGAAAAACTGTTTTTT. This gives the protein CASRTNRADEKLFF.

The V and J genes are TRBV12-3 or TRBV12-4 and TRBJ2-7; TRBD1 matches 7 bases. The CDR3 has 12 amino acids. V dropped 5 bases and J dropped 6; count of bases not matched to a gene: 4. CDR3 DNA: TGTGCCAGCAGTCCGACAGGGACCGAGCAGTACTTC. This sequence encodes CASSPTGTEQYF.

This clone was found once. This chain uses TRBV11-3 with TRBJ2-3; 10 positions agree with TRBD2. CDR1 is SGHNT, CDR2 YENEEA, per germline. CDR3 length: 16 amino acids. J was trimmed by 4 bases and V by 5 bases; bases with no gene match: 9. The CDR3 DNA reads TGTGCCAGCAGCCCCGGGACTAGCGATTGGGCAGATACGCAGTATTTT. Residues: CASSPGTSDWADTQYF.

This sequence joins TRBV27 and TRBJ2-2; TRBD1 aligns across 8 bases. V dropped 3 bases and J dropped 7; count of bases not matched to a gene: 13. Germline-derived CDR1 and CDR2 are MNHEY and SMNVEV (reference sequence). CDR3 size: 17 residues. The CDR3 is CASSLASTGDFVGELFF. The CDR3 bases are TGTGCCAGCAGTTTGGCCTCGACAGGGGATTTCGTCGGGGAGCTGTTTTTT.

This chain connects TRBV12-5 to TRBJ2-2; a weak D match, TRBD2 (5 bases). Germline CDR1 LGHNT, CDR2 FRNRAP. Trimming stripped 1 base from V and 4 bases from J, with 13 bases between. The CDR3 loop spans 16 amino acids. For the CDR3, the DNA is TGTGCTAGTGGTTTGGGAGGGATTCGGAGCACCGGGGAGCTGTTTTTT. As protein: CASGLGGIRSTGELFF. Based on the CDR3 plus reference TRBV12-5 and TRBJ2-2, the full variable domain is DARVTQTPRHKVTEMGQEVTMRCQPILGHNTVFWYRQTMMQGLELLAYFRNRAPLDDSGMPKDRFSAEMPDATLATLKIQPSEPRDSAVYFCASGLGGIRSTGELFFGEGSRLTVL.

This sequence joins TRBV28 and TRBJ2-5; D is possibly TRBD1 (5 bases). The ends were cut back, 2 bases at V and 0 bases at J, with 7 bases in the middle. CDR3 length: 14 amino acids. Per germline, CDR1 MDHEN and CDR2 SYDVKM. The CDR3: CASSLPGYQETQYF. The CDR3 nucleotides read TGTGCCAGCAGTTTACCAGGGTACCAAGAGACCCAGTACTTC.

This clone was seen a handful of times. The V gene is TRBV7-2, the J gene TRBJ1-5; 7 bases are shared with TRBD1. CDR1 is SGHTA, CDR2 FQGNSA, per germline. The CDR3 sequence is 14 residues long. The J segment lost 6 bases and the V segment lost 4 bases, leaving 6 bases of the junction unmatched. As DNA, the CDR3 is TGTGCCAGCAGCTGGGGACAGAAGGGTCAGCCCCAGCATTTT. Translation: CASSWGQKGQPQHF.

The chain employs TRBV5-1 and TRBJ1-1, with 7 nucleotides matching TRBD1. CDR1 and CDR2 from the germline V gene are SGHRS and YFSETQ. V gave up 4 bases and J gave up 1 base; unmatched junction bases: 4. The CDR3 totals 14 residues. For the CDR3, the DNA is TGCGCCAGCAGCCCGGGACAGACGAACACTGAAGCTTTCTTT. It yields the protein CASSPGQTNTEAFF.

This chain joins TRBV18 and TRBJ1-4; the D is unclear. The CDR3 totals 13 residues. The germline CDR1 and CDR2 sequences are KGHSH and LQKENI. Trimming cost V 3 bases and J 5 bases, with 7 bases left between them. Here the CDR3 DNA reads TGTGCCAGCTCACCGGGGATCAATGAAAAACTGTTTTTT. Translating it yields CASSPGINEKLFF. Variable domain in full (rest from reference TRBV18 and TRBJ1-4): NAGVMQNPRHLVRRRGQEARLRCSPMKGHSHVYWYRQLPEEGLKFMVYLQKENIIDESGMPKERFSAEFPKEGPSILRIQQVVRGDSAAYFCASSPGINEKLFFGSGTQLSVL.

This chain joins TRBV5-1 and TRBJ1-1; D is possibly TRBD1 (6 bases). Trimming took off 4 bases at V and 0 bases at J, with 16 bases between the two ends. The CDR3 totals 16 residues. Germline V CDR1 and CDR2: SGHRS, YFSETQ. The chain's CDR3 is CASSIKQGTMNTEAFF. In DNA, the CDR3 is TGCGCCAGCAGCATAAAACAGGGTACCATGAACACTGAAGCTTTCTTT.

The chain joins TRBV28 to TRBJ1-5; 7 positions match TRBD1. CDR1 and CDR2 from the germline V gene are MDHEN and SYDVKM. With V trimmed by 4 bases and J by 1 base, 10 bases remained unmatched. The CDR3 contains 17 residues. This CDR3 is CASSSLAGGTSNQPQHF. As DNA, the CDR3 is TGTGCCAGCAGTTCCCTGGCAGGGGGAACAAGCAATCAGCCCCAGCATTTT.

This sequence joins TRBV6-4 and TRBJ1-6; 7 nucleotides match TRBD1. V was clipped by 2 bases and J by 4 bases; unmatched bases: 2. The V gene's germline CDR1 is MRHNA and CDR2 SNTAGT. CDR3 size: 15 residues. CDR3 DNA: TGTGCCAGCAGTGACGGACAGGATTATAATTCACCCCTCCACTTT. This encodes CASSDGQDYNSPLHF.

This clone was picked up one time. The V and J genes are TRBV9 and TRBJ2-5; TRBD2 aligns across 8 bases. This CDR3 comprises 15 residues. Germline CDR1 SGDLS, CDR2 YYNGEE. The ends lost 0 bases at V and 6 bases at J; junction bases unmatched: 7. The CDR3 loop is CASSVAAGAGKTQYF. CDR3 coding DNA: TGTGCCAGCAGCGTAGCAGCGGGAGCTGGGAAGACCCAGTACTTC. Complete variable domain (other parts from reference TRBV9 and TRBJ2-5): DSGVTQTPKHLITATGQRVTLRCSPRSGDLSVYWYQQSLDQGLQFLIQYYNGEERAKGNILERFSAQQFPDLHSELNLSSLELGDSALYFCASSVAAGAGKTQYFGPGTRLLVL.

The chain couples TRBV10-1 to TRBJ1-6; D is uncertain. V lost 4 bases to trimming and J lost 3 bases, with 10 bases between them. Germline V gives CDR1 WNHNN, CDR2 SYGVQD (reference sequence). There are 15 residues in the CDR3. The CDR3 is CASSATSVYNSPLHF. The CDR3 nucleotides are TGCGCCAGCAGTGCGACATCCGTCTATAATTCACCCCTCCACTTT.

The rearrangement uses TRBV24-1 and TRBJ2-3; D gene unclear. Germline CDR1 KGHDR, CDR2 SFDVKD. The CDR3 has 14 amino acids. V lost 5 bases, J lost 0 bases, and 8 bases lay in between. This CDR3 is CATSGTESTDTQYF. CDR3 in DNA: TGTGCCACCAGTGGGACCGAAAGCACAGATACGCAGTATTTT.

The chain uses TRBV6-5 and TRBJ2-5; tentatively, D is TRBD1 (6 bases). Germline V gene lookup returns CDR1 MNHEY and CDR2 SVGAGI. This CDR3 comprises 14 residues. V lost 6 bases, J lost 2 bases, and 13 bases lay in between. The CDR3 spells CASRGHRVQETQYF. The CDR3 region has the DNA TGTGCCAGCAGGGGACACAGGGTTCAAGAGACCCAGTACTTC.

V and J are TRBV6-6 and TRBJ1-2; weak D call: TRBD1 (5 bases). Trimming took off 6 bases at V and 8 bases at J, with 10 bases between the two ends. The germline CDR1 and CDR2 sequences are MNHNY and SVGAGI (reference sequence). This CDR3 has 11 residues. CDR3 region: CASRGVEGYTF. For the CDR3, the DNA is TGTGCCAGCAGGGGGGTAGAGGGCTACACCTTC.

The genes are TRBV29-1 and TRBJ1-1, with a possible D match to TRBD1 (5 bases). V shed 3 bases and J shed 2 bases, with 10 bases lying between them. Germline assignment: CDR1 SQVTM and CDR2 ANQGSEA. The CDR3 runs to 13 residues. The CDR3 is CSVDVGGNTEAFF. The CDR3 DNA reads TGCAGCGTTGATGTGGGGGGAAACACTGAAGCTTTCTTT.

This chain connects TRBV13 to TRBJ1-3; D uncertain. Germline V gene sequence: CDR1 PRHDT, CDR2 FYEKMQ (reference sequence). The V end lost 4 bases, the J end lost 2 bases, and 15 bases lay between the germline ends. The CDR3 length is 16 residues. CDR3 amino acids: CASSSSGVRAGNTIYF. Written as DNA, the CDR3 is TGTGCCAGCAGCTCCAGCGGGGTAAGGGCTGGAAACACCATATATTTT.

The chain has TRBV7-2 and TRBJ2-5; 7 positions agree with TRBD1. The CDR3 contains 15 residues. The germline CDR1 and CDR2 sequences are SGHTA and FQGNSA. The V gene end was trimmed by 0 bases and the J gene end by 4 bases; junction bases not matched to a gene: 5. DNA of the CDR3: TGTGCCAGCAGCTTAGCGCTGAGGGGGCGAGAGACCCAGTACTTC. It specifies CASSLALRGRETQYF.

This clone has just one count. The chain carries TRBV4-3 and TRBJ2-1; TRBD2 matches 7 bases. Germline values: CDR1 LGHNA, CDR2 YSLEER. This CDR3 contains 15 residues. With V trimmed by 2 bases and J by 6 bases, 7 bases remained unmatched. The DNA of the CDR3 is TGCGCCAGCAGCCAAATCGGGCTAGCGGCCAATGAGCAGTTCTTC. Residues: CASSQIGLAANEQFF.

V usage is TRBV13 and J usage is TRBJ2-7; the match to TRBD1 covers 7 bases. Trimming removed 2 bases from V and 3 bases from J; junction bases left unmatched: 7. Per the germline V gene, CDR1 is PRHDT and CDR2 is FYEKMQ (reference sequence). The CDR3 contains 15 residues. CDR3 amino acids: CASSLSDRRGYEQYF. In DNA form, the CDR3 reads TGTGCCAGCAGCTTATCGGACAGGAGAGGCTACGAGCAGTACTTC. Using reference TRBV13 and TRBJ2-7 for the parts outside the CDR3, the full variable domain is AAGVIQSPRHLIKEKRETATLKCYPIPRHDTVYWYQQGPGQDPQFLISFYEKMQSDKGSIPDRFSAQQFSDYHSELNMSSLELGDSALYFCASSLSDRRGYEQYFGPGTRLTVT.

This chain joins TRBV7-2 and TRBJ1-1; tentatively, D is TRBD1 (5 bases). The length of the CDR3 is 13 residues. Germline V lookup: CDR1 SGHTA, CDR2 FQGNSA. Trimming took 3 bases from V and 6 from J, leaving 11 bases between them. The CDR3 here is CASSFFRDSEAFF. The CDR3 DNA reads as TGTGCCAGCAGCTTCTTCAGGGATTCTGAAGCTTTCTTT. Using reference TRBV7-2 and TRBJ1-1 for the parts outside the CDR3, the full variable domain is GAGVSQSPSNKVTEKGKDVELRCDPISGHTALYWYRQSLGQGLEFLIYFQGNSAPDKSGLPSDRFSAERTGGSVSTLTIQRTQQEDSAVYLCASSFFRDSEAFFGQGTRLTVV.

This clone was seen a handful of times. The rearrangement uses TRBV5-1 and TRBJ2-7; 14 nucleotides match TRBD2. In germline, CDR1 is SGHRS, CDR2 YFSETQ. This CDR3 is built from 19 residues. V was clipped by 0 bases and J by 4 bases; unmatched bases: 12. The CDR3 region is CASSLAGTSGSPLRYEQYF. The CDR3, as DNA: TGCGCCAGCAGCTTGGCCGGGACTAGCGGGAGCCCTTTAAGGTACGAGCAGTACTTC.

This chain joins TRBV4-3 and TRBJ2-1, with D maybe TRBD2 (6 bases). Looked up from germline, CDR1 is LGHNA and CDR2 is YSLEER. CDR3 length equals 16 residues. The V gene lost 0 bases and the J gene lost 6 bases, with 15 bases spanning the gap. The CDR3 here is CASSQDRIGGVNEQFF. The CDR3 nucleotides are TGCGCCAGCAGCCAAGATCGGATCGGAGGGGTCAATGAGCAGTTCTTC.

The chain links TRBV27 to TRBJ2-4; D may be TRBD2 (7 bases). Germline CDR1 MNHEY, CDR2 SMNVEV (reference sequence). The V end was cut by 6 bases, the J end by 13 bases, with 22 bases between. CDR3 size: 14 residues. The CDR3 protein is CASRGGGYQLLQYF. The CDR3 nucleotides read TGTGCCAGCAGGGGAGGGGGGTACCAACTGCTCCAGTACTTC.

The J gene is TRBJ2-1, the V gene TRBV5-1; TRBD2 aligns across 11 bases. The germline CDR1 and CDR2 sequences are SGHRS and YFSETQ. The CDR3 spans 19 residues. Trimming took 4 bases from V and 8 from J; bases not matched to a gene: 20. The CDR3 sequence is CASSPGSLAGGPYGDEQFF. DNA for the CDR3: TGCGCCAGCAGCCCGGGATCCTTAGCGGGGGGGCCCTATGGCGATGAGCAGTTCTTC.